Presented here are 31 T cell receptor beta chains from one specimen sequenced in a study of T cell clonality in common variable immunodeficiency. Study-level points and caveats: Fewer deletions and N-nucleotide insertions were reportedly seen in common variable immunodeficiency TCR beta sequences.

Some clones are missing from TCRdb's copy, which holds only in-frame ones; the method was immunoSEQ multiplex PCR. The profile covers around 24,000 clones, none occurring a single time. Their cognate antigens are unknown. The sequenced material came from peripheral blood mononuclear cells. These receptors all come from a human donor with common variable immunodeficiency.

A word on this clone: Read data end 3 residues before the CDR3 end; the end is taken from the germline J gene. The chain recombines TRBV7-1 with TRBJ2-7; 11 nucleotides match TRBD2. TRBV7-1 is annotated as an ORF whose role is uncertain. The CDR3 contains 22 residues. V gave up 2 bases and J gave up 2 bases; unmatched junction bases: 23. CDR3 sequence reads: CASSSTPGILAGVNSRAYEQYF. The sequenced part of the CDR3 DNA is TGTGCCAGCAGCTCAACCCCCGGTATACTAGCGGGAGTTAATTCGAGGGCCTACGAG.

The sequenced part of the CDR3 DNA is TGCGCCAGCAGACCATTAGCGGGAGGGCGTGAGACC. Translating it yields CASRPLAGGRET. The complete CDR3 reads CASRPLAGGRETQYF. V usage is TRBV10-2 and J usage is TRBJ2-5, with 11 bases aligning to TRBD2. The CDR3 end is not reached by the read, which stops 3 residues before it; the germline J gene fills it in. The germline V gene encodes CDR1 WSHSY and CDR2 SAAADI. The CDR3 is made up of 15 amino acids. With V trimmed by 6 bases and J by 5 bases, 8 bases remained unmatched.

This clone appeared many times. Read data end 3 residues before the CDR3 end; the end is taken from the germline J gene. V gene TRBV20-1 combines with J gene TRBJ2-3; 7 bases line up with TRBD2. The germline V gene encodes CDR1 DFQATT and CDR2 SNEGSKA (reference sequence). This CDR3 is 15 amino acids long. With V trimmed by 0 bases and J by 5 bases, 8 bases remained unmatched. The chain's CDR3 is CSAREGLVVVDTQYF. The covered CDR3 bases are TGCAGTGCTAGAGAAGGACTAGTTGTCGTAGATACG.

Details on this clone: The missing CDR3 end, 3 residues past where the read stops, is filled in from the germline J gene. The V call is TRBV7-9, the J call TRBJ1-1; TRBD1 aligns across 12 bases. V dropped 5 bases and J dropped 5; count of bases not matched to a gene: 6. The germline V gene has CDR1 SEHNR and CDR2 FQNEAQ (reference sequence). The CDR3 length is 15 residues. This CDR3 is CASSAGTGGWTEAFF. The DNA read from the CDR3 is TGTGCCAGCAGCGCCGGGACAGGGGGCTGGACTGAA.

With regard to this clone: The CDR3 is cut off 3 residues early in the read; its end comes from the germline J gene. This chain links TRBV7-3 with TRBJ2-1; weak D call: TRBD2 (5 bases). The CDR3 loop spans 14 amino acids. V was cut by 5 bases and J by 5 bases, with 13 bases left in between. CDR1 is SGHTA, CDR2 FQGTGA, per germline. CDR3 in amino acids: CASSPNGLNNEQFF. Incomplete CDR3 DNA: TGTGCCAGCAGCCCTAACGGACTTAACAATGAG.

In the case of this clone: The CDR3 is cut off 3 residues early in the read; its end comes from the germline J gene. The J gene is TRBJ2-4, the V gene TRBV7-2; a weak D match, TRBD1 (6 bases). This CDR3 region has 12 residues. CDR1 is SGHTA, CDR2 FQGNSA, per germline. CDR3 DNA (partial): TGTGCCAGCAGCTTAGCGTGGGACACT. It specifies CASSLAWDT. The full-length CDR3 reads as CASSLAWDTQYF. Full variable domain (remainder filled in from reference TRBV7-2 and TRBJ2-4): GAGVSQSPSNKVTEKGKDVELRCDPISGHTALYWYRQSLGQGLEFLIYFQGNSAPDKSGLPSDRFSAERTGGSVSTLTIQRTQQEDSAVYLCASSLAWDTQYFGAGTRLSVL.

This clone was seen repeatedly, ten times or more. The sequenced fragment ends 3 residues before the CDR3 boundary, so the rest is inferred from the germline J gene. This chain joins TRBV29-1 and TRBJ1-1; a weak D match, TRBD1 (6 bases). Germline lookup yields CDR1 SQVTM and CDR2 ANQGSEA. Deletions cut 7 bases from V and 0 bases from J, with 12 bases between. The CDR3 spans 13 residues. Incomplete CDR3 DNA: TGCAGCGCTGACAGGTCCCTGAACACTGAA. It specifies CSADRSLNTE. The CDR3 as a whole reads CSADRSLNTEAFF. Drawing the rest from reference TRBV29-1 and TRBJ1-1, the complete variable domain is SAVISQKPSRDICQRGTSLTIQCQVDSQVTMMFWYRQQPGQSLTLIATANQGSEATYESGFVIDKFPISRPNLTFSTLTVSNMSPEDSSIYLCSADRSLNTEAFFGQGTRLTVV.

Worth noting for this clone: Read coverage stops 3 residues before the CDR3 terminus; the germline J gene supplies the remainder. The chain combines TRBV19 with TRBJ1-2; TRBD1 agrees at 9 bases. After removal of 7 bases from V and 2 bases from J, the junction contained 14 bases not matched to a gene. CDR3 length equals 17 residues. CDR1 is LNHDA and CDR2 is SQIVND in the germline V gene (reference sequence). Partial CDR3 DNA: TGTGCCAGTACCCTCGAAACAGGGGGCGCGAGGAACTATGGC. Its protein is CASTLETGGARNYG. The entire CDR3 protein is CASTLETGGARNYGYTF.

This clone has a handful of counts. Read coverage stops 3 residues before the CDR3 terminus; the germline J gene supplies the remainder. The J gene is TRBJ1-6, the V gene TRBV2; 9 bases match TRBD1. This CDR3 comprises 18 residues. Trimming took 1 base from V and 10 from J; bases not matched to a gene: 14. CDR1 is SNHLY and CDR2 is FYNNEI in the germline V gene. The CDR3 reads CASSEDRTGAPYGSPLHF. Incomplete CDR3 DNA: TGTGCCAGCAGTGAAGATCGGACAGGGGCCCCTTATGGGTCACCC.

This clone was counted many times. The read finishes 3 residues shy of the CDR3 end, and the germline J gene is used to complete it. J is TRBJ2-7 and V is TRBV5-1; D is undetermined. The CDR3 consists of 12 residues. V was shortened by 3 bases and J by 0 bases, with 4 bases between the two germline ends. CDR1 and CDR2 from the germline V gene are SGHRS and YFSETQ. CDR3 DNA, as far as it was read: TGCGCCAGCAGCTCCCTCTCCTACGAG. Protein product: CASSSLSYE. The whole CDR3 reads CASSSLSYEQYF.

Only a few counts were recorded for this clone. The read terminates 3 residues ahead of where the CDR3 ends, so the germline J gene completes it. The chain uses TRBV18 and TRBJ1-1, with 7 bases matching TRBD1. V was clipped by 2 bases and J by 4 bases; unmatched bases: 4. In germline, CDR1 is KGHSH, CDR2 LQKENI. This CDR3 spans 14 amino acids. The covered CDR3 bases are TGTGCCAGCTCACCAGAGGGGGCGGGCACTGAA. Its protein is CASSPEGAGTE. The entire CDR3 protein reads CASSPEGAGTEAFF.

Concerning this clone itself: The read is 3 residues too short to cover the CDR3 end, so that end is filled in from the germline J gene. The chain employs TRBV7-6 and TRBJ2-2, with a weak D call TRBD1 (5 bases). V lost 5 bases and J lost 1, with 14 bases in between. The CDR3 is 16 residues long. CDR1 is SGHVS, CDR2 FNYEAQ, per germline. CDR3 bases read: TGTGCCAGCAGCCGTGTAGGGGCAGAGAACACCGGGGAG. This sequence encodes CASSRVGAENTGE. The CDR3 as a whole reads CASSRVGAENTGELFF.

The table lists this clone with a few counts. The CDR3 end falls 3 residues outside the read, so it is completed with the germline J gene. The V call is TRBV2, the J call TRBJ2-1; possibly TRBD2 for D (6 bases). Germline V gives CDR1 SNHLY, CDR2 FYNNEI. The CDR3 loop spans 16 amino acids. The V gene lost 3 bases and the J gene lost 0 bases, with 12 bases spanning the gap. CDR3 in amino acids: CASSEGLLSSYNEQFF. The sequenced part of the CDR3 DNA is TGTGCCAGCAGTGAGGGACTTCTAAGCTCCTACAATGAG.

This clone was counted only a few times. The CDR3 end falls 3 residues outside the read, so it is completed with the germline J gene. Other DNA sequences of this sample code for an identical CDR3. This sequence joins TRBV19 and TRBJ2-1, with TRBD1 matching over 8 bases. The CDR3 spans 18 residues. Per germline, CDR1 LNHDA and CDR2 SQIVND (reference sequence). V gave up 6 bases and J gave up 2 bases; unmatched junction bases: 15. The CDR3 loop reads CASSSPQGALSTYNEQFF. Partial CDR3 DNA: TGTGCCAGTAGCTCCCCCCAGGGGGCCCTTTCTACCTACAATGAG.

The table lists this clone with many counts. The read stops 3 residues short of the end of the CDR3; the missing end is completed from the germline J gene. The V and J genes are TRBV7-8 and TRBJ2-1; TRBD1 agrees at 12 bases. Germline values: CDR1 SGHVS, CDR2 FQNEAQ. The V and J ends lost 5 bases and 8 bases, in that order; junction bases with no gene match: 4. The CDR3 is made up of 14 amino acids. Partial CDR3 DNA: TGTGCCAGCAGCCCGGGACAGGGGGCTCATGAG. This translates into CASSPGQGAHE. The full CDR3 sequence reads CASSPGQGAHEQFF.

This clone was picked up many times. The CDR3 is cut off 3 residues early in the read; its end comes from the germline J gene. This chain joins TRBV14 and TRBJ1-2; no reliable D call. This CDR3 is built from 14 residues. Germline V gene lookup returns CDR1 SGHDN and CDR2 FVKESK. Trimming took 0 bases from V and 1 from J, leaving 6 bases between them. CDR3 DNA, as far as it was read: TGTGCCAGCAGCCAAGAATCCCTTAACTATGGC. Its protein is CASSQESLNYG. From start to end, the CDR3 is CASSQESLNYGYTF.

This clone was recorded at least ten times. The read ends 3 residues before the CDR3 terminus; that terminus is restored from the germline J gene. The chain joins TRBV5-1 to TRBJ1-1; TRBD1 aligns across 9 bases. CDR1 and CDR2 from the germline V gene are SGHRS and YFSETQ. After removal of 4 bases from V and 0 bases from J, the junction contained 10 bases not matched to a gene. The CDR3 runs 17 residues. CDR3 DNA (partial): TGCGCCAGCAGCATAGCCGGGACAGGGAACATGAACACTGAA. It specifies CASSIAGTGNMNTE. In full, the CDR3 reads CASSIAGTGNMNTEAFF.

At least ten counts were recorded for this clone. The sequence runs out 3 residues before the end of the CDR3; the remainder is reconstructed from the germline J gene. The gene calls are TRBV5-1 and TRBJ1-1; TRBD1 agrees at 9 bases. Germline V gene lookup returns CDR1 SGHRS and CDR2 YFSETQ. V shed 4 bases and J 0 bases; nucleotides not matched to a gene: 4. The CDR3 extends over 15 amino acids. The CDR3 protein is CASSPRDRVNTEAFF. CDR3 bases read: TGCGCCAGCAGCCCCCGGGACAGGGTGAACACTGAA.

Comments on this clone: The read halts 3 residues ahead of the CDR3 end, with the missing end drawn from the germline J gene. The chain combines TRBV19 with TRBJ1-1; 7 bases are shared with TRBD1. The CDR3 extends over 16 amino acids. V gave up 1 base and J gave up 0 bases; unmatched junction bases: 5. Germline assignment: CDR1 LNHDA and CDR2 SQIVND (reference sequence). Here the CDR3 reads CASSIARTGLNTEAFF. The CDR3 DNA, read in part, is TGTGCCAGTAGTATAGCCCGGACAGGCCTGAACACTGAA.

In its sample, this clone is medium-sized. Read sequence stops 3 residues before the CDR3 end, and the germline J gene provides the missing end. This chain links TRBV12-3 or TRBV12-4 with TRBJ1-5; 7 bases agree with TRBD1. Trimming took 3 bases from V and 5 from J; bases not matched to a gene: 4. The CDR3 sequence is 14 residues long. Partial CDR3 DNA: TGTGCCAGCAGTTTTAACAGGGGAGATCAGCCC. Translated: CASSFNRGDQP. The full CDR3 sequence reads CASSFNRGDQPQHF.

This clone was seen ten or more times. The observed sequence ends 3 residues before the CDR3 terminus, with the missing tail filled in from the germline J gene. The J gene is TRBJ2-1, the V gene TRBV19; TRBD1 agrees at 9 bases. This CDR3 is built from 15 residues. The germline gives CDR1 LNHDA, CDR2 SQIVND (reference sequence). The J segment lost 5 bases and the V segment lost 4 bases, leaving 6 bases of the junction unmatched. The sequenced CDR3 bases are TGTGCCAGTAGTACCGGACAGGGGCCCGACAATGAG. This gives the protein CASSTGQGPDNE. Given in full, the CDR3 is CASSTGQGPDNEQFF.

The sequenced part of the CDR3 DNA is TGTGCCTGGAGTGTACAGCCCTATAGCAATCAGCCC. This sequence encodes CAWSVQPYSNQP. The whole CDR3 sequence is CAWSVQPYSNQPQHF. This sequence joins TRBV30 and TRBJ1-5; no reliable D call. The observed sequence ends 3 residues before the CDR3 terminus, with the missing tail filled in from the germline J gene. The CDR3 is made up of 15 amino acids. Germline V lookup: CDR1 GTSNPN, CDR2 SVGIG (reference sequence). Trimming took 0 bases from V and 0 from J, leaving 9 bases between them.

To note about this clone: The read ends 3 residues before the CDR3 terminus; that terminus is restored from the germline J gene. The chain couples TRBV7-2 to TRBJ2-1; a weak D match, TRBD2 (5 bases). The germline CDR1 and CDR2 sequences are SGHTA and FQGNSA. The CDR3 spans 12 residues. V was shortened by 2 bases and J by 8 bases, with 7 bases between the two germline ends. Here the CDR3 reads CASSLRRDEQFF. The sequenced CDR3 bases are TGTGCCAGCAGCTTAAGGCGGGATGAG.

This clone was observed many times. The read comes to an end 3 residues before the CDR3 does, leaving the germline J gene to fill in the end. The rearrangement uses TRBV18 and TRBJ1-5; D is possibly TRBD1 (6 bases). Trimming removed 1 base at V and 5 bases at J, with 18 bases between. The CDR3 covers 17 residues. Germline V gives CDR1 KGHSH, CDR2 LQKENI. The sequenced part of the CDR3 DNA is TGTGCCAGCTCACCACTCGCCTCGACAGGACCCGATCAGCCC. Protein: CASSPLASTGPDQP. The whole CDR3 protein is CASSPLASTGPDQPQHF.

This clone was seen more than once but under ten times. The read ends 3 residues before the CDR3 terminus; that terminus is restored from the germline J gene. The chain links TRBV5-1 to TRBJ2-1; 9 bases line up with TRBD1. J gave up 9 bases and V 0 bases, and 4 bases lay outside the gene matches. Germline CDR1 SGHRS, CDR2 YFSETQ. The CDR3 is made up of 14 amino acids. The DNA read from the CDR3 is TGCGCCAGCAGCTTGGGACAGGGGGTCGGTGAG. This sequence encodes CASSLGQGVGE. The whole CDR3 protein is CASSLGQGVGEQFF.

Many counts were recorded for this clone. Read data end 3 residues before the CDR3 end; the end is taken from the germline J gene. The chain combines TRBV5-1 with TRBJ1-1; D not certain. The length of the CDR3 is 12 residues. Germline CDR1 reads SGHRS; CDR2 reads YFSETQ. CDR3 loop: CASSPEREKAFF. CDR3 bases read: TGCGCCAGCAGCCCGGAGCGGGAGAAG.

This clone showed up many times. The CDR3 bases that were read are TGCGCCAGCAGCCGGGGGGGACAGGGTAACGAG. This gives the protein CASSRGGQGNE. The CDR3, in full, reads CASSRGGQGNEQYF. The gene calls are TRBV5-1 and TRBJ2-7; D is perhaps TRBD1 (9 bases). The CDR3 end is not reached by the read, which stops 3 residues before it; the germline J gene fills it in. Trimming left V 4 bases short and J 5 bases short, with 16 bases between. CDR1 is SGHRS, CDR2 YFSETQ, per germline. The CDR3 is made up of 14 amino acids.

This clone occurred a few times. Partial CDR3 DNA: TGTGCCAGCTCAGCACAGGGGGCTCCTTTCACAGATACG. This gives the protein CASSAQGAPFTDT. The complete CDR3 protein is CASSAQGAPFTDTQYF. J is TRBJ2-3 and V is TRBV18, with 9 bases that match TRBD1. The read finishes 3 residues shy of the CDR3 end, and the germline J gene is used to complete it. CDR3 length: 16 residues. J was trimmed by 2 bases and V by 5 bases; bases with no gene match: 8. Germline values: CDR1 KGHSH, CDR2 LQKENI.

As for this clone: The CDR3 extends 3 residues past the end of the read, so its final part is completed from the germline J gene. The gene calls are TRBV20-1 and TRBJ2-7, with 10 positions matching TRBD2. Trimming removed 1 base from V and 2 bases from J; junction bases left unmatched: 8. Germline values: CDR1 DFQATT, CDR2 SNEGSKA (reference sequence). CDR3 length: 16 residues. The DNA read from the CDR3 is TGCAGTGCTAGAGGGGCTAGCGGGAGTGTCGCCTACGAG. It is translated as CSARGASGSVAYE. The full CDR3 sequence reads CSARGASGSVAYEQYF.

The CDR3 sequence: CSVETLGTGGYEQYF. The covered CDR3 bases are TGCAGCGTTGAGACCTTAGGGACAGGGGGCTACGAG. The V and J genes are TRBV29-1 and TRBJ2-7; 11 bases agree with TRBD1. With the read ending 3 residues before the CDR3 end, the germline J gene is used to fill in that end. Per the germline V gene, CDR1 is SQVTM and CDR2 is ANQGSEA. The CDR3 contains 15 residues. V shed 3 bases and J 3 bases; nucleotides not matched to a gene: 7.

Concerning this clone itself: The sequence runs out 3 residues before the end of the CDR3; the remainder is reconstructed from the germline J gene. This chain joins TRBV5-1 and TRBJ2-5; 11 nucleotides align to TRBD2. Germline V gene sequence: CDR1 SGHRS, CDR2 YFSETQ. J gave up 5 bases and V 0 bases, and 3 bases lay outside the gene matches. This CDR3 is 15 amino acids long. CDR3 bases read: TGCGCCAGCAGCTTGGGACTAGCGGGAATTGAGACC. This codes for CASSLGLAGIET. The full CDR3 is CASSLGLAGIETQYF. Supplemented by reference TRBV5-1 and TRBJ2-5, the full variable domain reads KAGVTQTPRYLIKTRGQQVTLSCSPISGHRSVSWYQQTPGQGLQFLFEYFSETQRNKGNFPGRFSGRQFSNSRSEMNVSTLELGDSALYLCASSLGLAGIETQYFGPGTRLLVL.